This TCR beta chain was identified during a study of control samples from healthy donors and cancer patients. Sequenced by immunoSEQ multiplex PCR; TCRdb stores in-frame clones only, minus some. The table includes some 80,000 clones, roughly 89% detected once. Germline CDR1 and CDR2: MNHEY and SVGEGT. There are 16 residues in the CDR3. Trimming left V 4 bases short and J 8 bases short, with 18 bases between. This clonotype was obtained from a man over 45 in good health. The sequencing sample was made of blood. The V call is TRBV6-2 or TRBV6-3, the J call TRBJ1-6; D perhaps matches TRBD1 (6 bases). The CDR3 protein is CASSWGGGKRDSPLHF. CDR3 DNA sequence: TGTGCCAGCAGTTGGGGGGGCGGCAAGAGGGATTCACCCCTCCACTTT.